This TCR beta chain was profiled in a study of T cells after yellow fever vaccination. Across the whole study: Low-cell-number fractions were prepared with SMART-Seq v4 Ultra Low Input. Overall study findings and caveats: The booster response re-showed most primary clones: roughly 97% CD4, more than 70% CD8. By day 5 rather than day 15, the secondary response had peaked, though it was weaker.

This clonotype was recorded at least ten times. The antigen remains undetermined. Synthesis of TCR cDNA relied on 5'RACE template switching, which attached a universal primer site and UMIs. TCRdb itself ran the 5' RACE reads through MiXCR, one entry per CDR3 protein. The sample records approximately 300,000 distinct CDR3 sequences, around 10% being singletons. Germline V gene data show CDR1 as ENHRY and CDR2 as SYGVKD. The CDR3 runs 14 residues. The trim removed 10 bases at V and 6 bases at J, leaving 12 bases unmatched. The source material was CD4+ T cells sorted from PBMCs, sampled 45 days after the yellow fever booster vaccination. The chain is built from TRBV10-3 and TRBJ2-7; 10 positions match TRBD1. The sequence derives from a man between 18 and 35 years old who received the YFV17D yellow fever vaccine. In DNA form, the CDR3 reads TGTGCCACCCGGGACAGGGGTCCGGAGGTCGAGCAGTACTTC. Amino acid sequence: CATRDRGPEVEQYF.